A selection of T cell receptor beta chains follows, all from one sample in a study of beta chain features in type 1 diabetes. Only in-frame clones appear in the TCRdb table, and some are missing; sequencing was by immunoSEQ multiplex PCR. This sample has over 40,000 clones, with about 51% found just once. The sequenced material came from Tregs from blood. The receptors originated from a woman aged 18-30 years in good health. CDR3s include the opening cysteine and the closing phenylalanine or tryptophan. A D gene is named only where the DNA matches it firmly. Size values are once, few and many counts, or a class for expanded clones, and some rows have none.

J,size,D,V,CDR3,DNA
TRBJ2-1,.,TRBD2,TRBV6-6,CASSHRTSGFNEQFF,TGTGCCAGCAGTCATCGGACTAGCGGATTCAATGAGCAGTTCTTC
TRBJ1-2,.,TRBD1,TRBV28,CATRTGGFYGYTF,TGTGCCACCAGGACAGGGGGATTCTATGGCTACACCTTC
TRBJ1-2,few,.,TRBV6-1,CASSLQGGDGYTF,TGTGCCAGCAGTCTACAGGGTGGTGATGGCTACACCTTC
TRBJ2-3,.,.,TRBV30,CAWSLADTQYF,TGTGCCTGGAGTCTAGCAGATACGCAGTATTTT
TRBJ2-7,.,TRBD2,TRBV11-2,CASSLDPRGTYEQYF,TGTGCCAGCAGCTTAGATCCGCGGGGGACCTACGAGCAGTACTTC
TRBJ2-3,few,.,TRBV6-5,CASSSSPDTQYF,TGTGCCAGCAGTAGCTCTCCTGATACGCAGTATTTT
TRBJ1-2,few,.,TRBV6-1,CASSESHTANYGYTF,TGTGCCAGCAGTGAATCCCACACCGCTAACTATGGCTACACCTTC
TRBJ2-7,.,.,TRBV28,CASSIYAGSYEQYF,TGTGCCAGCAGTATTTATGCGGGATCCTACGAGCAGTACTTC
TRBJ2-6,few,TRBD1,TRBV30,CAWSNPGQGAAGANVLTF,TGTGCCTGGAGTAACCCGGGACAGGGGGCCGCCGGGGCCAACGTCCTGACTTTC
TRBJ2-1,few,.,TRBV29-1,CSGHVYNEQFF,TGCAGCGGGCATGTCTACAATGAGCAGTTCTTC
TRBJ1-1,few,TRBD1,TRBV28,CASADRGQNTEAFF,TGTGCCAGCGCGGACAGGGGCCAGAACACTGAAGCTTTCTTT
TRBJ2-3,.,TRBD1,TRBV11-2,CASSFLTGGGTDTQYF,TGTGCCAGCAGCTTCTTGACAGGGGGTGGCACAGATACGCAGTATTTT
TRBJ1-1,.,.,TRBV9,CASLPWTGSTEAFF,TGTGCCAGCCTCCCTTGGACGGGGAGCACTGAAGCTTTCTTT
TRBJ1-1,.,.,TRBV14,CASSQGGSAFF,TGTGCCAGCAGCCAAGGGGGCTCAGCTTTCTTT
TRBJ1-5,.,.,TRBV7-2,CASSPHPGDGNQPQHF,TGTGCCAGCAGCCCCCATCCGGGAGACGGCAATCAGCCCCAGCATTTT
TRBJ2-1,.,.,TRBV9,CASSGSGYNEQFF,TGTGCCAGCAGCGGAAGCGGATACAATGAGCAGTTCTTC
TRBJ2-1,.,.,TRBV28,CASSLPSPSNEQFF,TGTGCCAGCAGTTTACCTAGCCCCTCCAATGAGCAGTTCTTC
TRBJ2-7,once,TRBD2,TRBV28,CASSFSGLAGKEYF,TGTGCCAGCAGTTTCTCTGGGCTAGCGGGGAAGGAGTACTTC
TRBJ2-1,.,.,TRBV5-6,CASSLSDEQFF,TGTGCCAGCAGCTTATCTGATGAGCAGTTCTTC
TRBJ2-1,few,TRBD2,TRBV7-9,CASSSAWTRTNEQFF,TGTGCCAGCAGCTCCGCCTGGACTAGAACCAATGAGCAGTTCTTC
TRBJ2-1,few,TRBD2,TRBV7-6,CASGAGGPSNEQFF,TGTGCCAGCGGGGCGGGAGGGCCTAGCAATGAGCAGTTCTTC
TRBJ1-4,.,.,TRBV6-1,CASSERGATNEKLFF,TGTGCCAGCAGTGAAAGAGGAGCGACTAATGAAAAACTGTTTTTT
TRBJ1-4,.,TRBD1,TRBV5-1,CASSPSGRGRPRQRGNEKLFF,TGCGCCAGCAGCCCTTCTGGCAGGGGGCGACCCCGTCAAAGGGGTAATGAAAAACTGTTTTTT
TRBJ2-3,few,.,TRBV5-5,CASSLEGRVTADTQYF,TGTGCCAGCAGCTTGGAAGGCAGGGTGACGGCAGATACGCAGTATTTT
TRBJ2-1,.,.,TRBV12-5,CASGHNNEQFF,TGTGCTAGTGGTCACAACAATGAGCAGTTCTTC
TRBJ2-7,.,TRBD1,TRBV19,CASKRTGLSYEQYF,TGTGCCAGTAAGAGGACAGGACTTTCCTACGAGCAGTACTTC
TRBJ2-3,.,TRBD2,TRBV7-9,CASRGGLAGPTDTQYF,TGTGCCAGCAGGGGGGGGCTAGCGGGACCCACAGATACGCAGTATTTT
TRBJ2-7,.,.,TRBV6-1,CASSGPNLDEQYF,TGTGCCAGCAGTGGTCCCAATTTAGACGAGCAGTACTTC
TRBJ1-1,.,TRBD1,TRBV5-4,CASSFVTGVGTEAFF,TGTGCCAGCAGCTTTGTCACAGGGGTGGGCACTGAAGCTTTCTTT
TRBJ2-1,few,TRBD2,TRBV28,CASSPVRTSGDMNEQFF,TGTGCCAGCAGTCCTGTCAGGACTAGCGGGGATATGAATGAGCAGTTCTTC
TRBJ2-6,.,.,TRBV28,CASSPQTDAGANVLTF,TGTGCCAGCAGTCCACAAACAGACGCCGGGGCCAACGTCCTGACTTTC
TRBJ1-6,.,TRBD1,TRBV7-2,CASSLTGPRSPLHF,TGTGCCAGCAGCTTGACAGGGCCCAGGTCACCCCTCCACTTT
TRBJ1-6,.,TRBD1,TRBV10-3,CAITDRDNSPLHF,TGTGCCATCACCGACAGGGACAATTCACCCCTCCACTTT
TRBJ2-1,.,TRBD1,TRBV2,CASRVTGDEQFF,TGTGCCAGCAGGGTGACAGGGGATGAGCAGTTCTTC
TRBJ2-7,.,TRBD1,TRBV27,CASSYGTAGAEQYF,TGTGCCAGCAGCTATGGGACAGCCGGGGCGGAGCAGTACTTC
TRBJ2-7,.,.,TRBV4-3,CASSQERAYEQYF,TGCGCCAGCAGCCAAGAGAGAGCCTACGAGCAGTACTTC
TRBJ2-5,.,TRBD2,TRBV6-1,CASSDRFGRRQETQYF,TGTGCCAGCAGTGATCGGTTCGGGAGGAGGCAAGAGACCCAGTACTTC
TRBJ2-3,.,.,TRBV9,CASSAIPTFRGHRLDAQYF,TGTGCCAGCAGCGCCATCCCCACGTTCCGGGGACACAGACTTGACGCGCAGTATTTT
TRBJ2-2,.,TRBD1,TRBV7-9,CASRKGQGYTGELFF,TGTGCCAGCAGAAAGGGACAGGGATACACCGGGGAGCTGTTTTTT
TRBJ1-1,.,TRBD1,TRBV2,CARTADRGYYTEAFF,TGTGCCAGGACCGCGGACAGGGGATATTACACTGAAGCTTTCTTT
TRBJ2-5,.,TRBD1,TRBV5-1,CASSPRGSDSVETQYF,TGCGCCAGCAGCCCCAGGGGGTCTGACTCCGTAGAGACCCAGTACTTC
TRBJ1-2,once,.,TRBV28,CASSLDRGVYTF,TGTGCCAGCAGTCTGGACCGGGGTGTCTACACCTTC